This record concerns one T cell receptor beta chain sequence. This clone was found once. The antigen it recognizes is unknown. Base qualities are not at hand, and no much larger clone is one base apart. Spanning cysteine to phenylalanine, the CDR3 consists of 15 amino acids. Only the CDR3 DNA is retained, 45 bases long and in frame from the first base. V gives up 2 bases and J gives up 8 bases, and the segment between their germline ends measures 13 bases. CDR1 and CDR2, looked up from the germline V gene, are MNHEY and SVGAGI. This entry comes from a study of cytomegalovirus exposure and HLA in healthy donors (dated by TCRdb to the late 2010s). Turning to the overall study: An earlier analysis of roughly 630 of the donors reported approximately 270 Gb of sequence data and 117 million unique TCR beta sequences from roughly 180 million T cells. Roughly 300 gigabases of sequencing data and roughly 80 million unique TCR sequences made up an early release that covered some 640 HLA-typed donors. Of the roughly 400 genotyped donors, 65% to 90% fell in the genetic ancestry cluster associated with self-reported Caucasian donors. The study was designed to test whether signatures of past pathogen exposure could be identified by cataloging public T cell receptors. Using immunosequencing, the study profiled T cell repertoires from approximately 700 subjects and related those repertoires to cytomegalovirus serostatus. Besides the first cohort of 500 to 700 subjects, a separate validation cohort made up of roughly 120 different subjects was used. High-throughput TCR immunosequencing, statistical association of individual TCRs with disease status, and machine learning were combined to predict cytomegalovirus infection status. A later analysis re-analyzed previously published TCR beta repertoires from hundreds of donors and added high-resolution HLA genotyping to study TCR occurrence patterns. Rather than drawing on any new phenotypic data, the later analysis identified candidate immune exposures from TCR beta sequences and the way those sequences occurred across donors. An earlier analysis of 587 of the donors used high-throughput TCR beta sequencing to judge whether each TCR beta V gene segment behaved as functional or pseudogenic. Donor age, sex, ethnicity and CMV serostatus were compiled alongside the repertoire data. A later genetic analysis took genome-wide SNP genotypes for about three fifths of the 666 donors and used that subset as a discovery cohort. All discovery cohort repertoires had been generated on a single sequencing platform. HLA typing included class I and class II loci at four-digit resolution. Typing coverage varied by locus: about 629-640 donors for A, B, C, DRB1 and DQB1; roughly 500 for DQA1; over 600 for DPA1; roughly 450 for DPB1. Several DR-DQ haplotypes were treated as single units for association and clustering because of strong linkage in the cohort. Among a few hundred genotyped donors of the cohort, an average of around 240,000 unique TCR beta nucleotide sequences were sequenced per donor, 15% to 20% of them non-productive. Overall results and qualifications from the work: The classifier was reported to diagnose cytomegalovirus status with high specificity and sensitivity in both the original cohort and the validation cohort. CMV serostatus was the only immune exposure information available for the cohort. An association between a missense DCLRE1C variant and V-gene and J-gene trimming of TCR beta chains was found in a later genetic analysis and replicated in an independent cohort. At a false discovery rate of 0.05, a later analysis linked under 20,000 TCR beta sequences to specific HLA alleles. In a later analysis, the rate of TCR association differed among HLA loci, with DRB1 alleles having the most associated TCRs and HLA-C alleles having the fewest. The 87-base-pair reads could not distinguish some IMGT-functional V segments, including TRBV6-2 and TRBV6-3, so those segments were excluded. Presence/absence analyses assumed roughly uniform sequencing depth across donors, an assumption that may not hold. In a later analysis, HLA-associated TCR beta chains were found to be more clonally expanded and to have lower generation probabilities than equally common non-associated chains. In a later analysis, most CMV-associated TCR beta chains were found to appear HLA-restricted, with HLA associations seemingly driven largely by CMV exposure. The cohort was sequenced for TCR beta chains only, and without alpha or paired-chain data the features that could be detected were limited. A later genetic analysis reported fewer N-insertions in productive TCRs among donors in an Asian-associated ancestry cluster than the roughly 720-donor mean. Assigning TCR associations to individual alleles was difficult when HLA alleles, especially DR and DQ, strongly co-occurred. The earlier analysis of around 600 of the donors excluded 15 to 20 rarely observed V segments, including chromosome 9 orphons, because counts were too low. According to a later analysis, parvovirus B19, influenza, CMV and Epstein-Barr virus appeared linked to several top co-occurrence clusters. A further reported finding was that TCR beta sequences accurately predicted the HLA-A and HLA-B alleles for most subjects in the first cohort. Most TCR sequences were seen in very few donors, while some public TCRs were found in many individuals. Three of the identified cytomegalovirus-associated TCR beta chains were confirmed in vitro to be specific for cytomegalovirus antigens. The study listed 150 to 200 TCR beta chains as associated with cytomegalovirus. The sequencing pipeline was judged likely to have produced a cluster of highly shared sequence variants as a technical artifact. According to the authors, the approach could potentially be generalized to other disease states and immunological phenotypes. Because some donors lacked HLA typing at each locus, the association tests relied only on the typed subset. In an earlier analysis of around 600 of the donors, most TCR beta V segments appeared in productive rearrangements about 90% or about 30% of the time, broadly matching IMGT annotations. Correlated functional status among segregating V segments might be attributable to linkage disequilibrium, but an unknown experimental factor could not be ruled out.

Library preparation employed the immunoSEQ multiplex PCR assay. The multiplex PCR relied on a mix of 60 forward primers for TCR Vbeta segments and 13 reverse primers for TCR Jbeta segments. The CDR3 region of rearranged TCR beta genes was amplified from genomic DNA with a multiplex PCR assay. Amplified TCR beta libraries were sequenced as 87-base-pair reads on the Illumina HiSeq System. Regarding the original processing steps: Across the 666 repertoires, a later analysis counted some 81 million unique TCR beta chains, some 11 million of which were shared by at least two donors. To remove PCR and sequencing errors, raw reads were error-corrected and collapsed into unique sequences using a nearest-neighbor algorithm that merged closely related sequences. To assign V, D and J gene segments, CDR3 sequences were aligned to IMGT reference sequences. For a sequence to be retained, a match of at least six nucleotides to both a V gene segment and a J gene segment was required. Rearrangements were called productive when the CDR3 lacked stop codons and stayed in frame with V and J; all others were non-productive. Following IMGT convention, CDR3 was defined as the stretch from the second conserved V-encoded cysteine up to the conserved J-encoded phenylalanine. The earlier analysis of about 610 of the donors excluded any sequence lacking an unambiguous match to a single V gene segment. An earlier analysis of 587 of the donors called V segments functional above 56.7% productive rearrangements and segregating when the between-donor standard deviation exceeded 5%. A statistical classification framework was built to diagnose cytomegalovirus status from the catalog of TCR beta chain sequences. In a later analysis, V and J genes were assigned by comparing TCR nucleotide sequences against IMGT/GENE-DB human TR gene sequences. Using the TCRdist pipeline, a later analysis assigned CDR3 sequences along with most-parsimonious VDJ recombination scenarios. In a later analysis, each TCR beta chain was defined by its CDR3 amino acid sequence together with its V-gene family, and reads without a unique V-gene family were excluded. As a way to deal with suspected cross-contamination and a sequencing artifact, a later analysis dropped nearly 600 nucleotide sequences that were highly shared and had low generation probability. For each public chain, a later analysis derived a clonal expansion index from normalized ranks of inferred template counts within each repertoire. A later analysis computed generation probabilities with a VDJ recombination model fitted to out-of-frame rearrangements, and checked the results against IGoR. Hypergeometric tests were used in a later analysis to score TCR-TCR, TCR-HLA and TCR-CMV co-occurrence, with a repertoire-size bias correction applied to the TCR pairs. A later analysis estimated false discovery rates by permuting HLA or CMV assignments 20 times. In a later analysis, co-occurring TCRs were grouped using DBSCAN, and TCRdist sequence similarity was added for clustering within HLA-allele-positive subsets. Repertoires with fewer than 30,000 or more than 120,000 public chains were left out of co-occurrence clustering, as were about 5 repertoires with anomalous nucleotide sharing. TCRdb stores this immuneACCESS table with in-frame sequences only. Part of the clones is absent; in the studies checked, under half of the shortfall reflects unresolved V genes, and no reason is known for the rest. That table gives V, J and clone size, and the DNA gave D and trimming. This sample comprises 150,000 to 200,000 clones, approximately 88% of them detected only once. The ten largest clones capture 1.5% to 1.7% of the sample.

The cohort consisted of 600 to 700 healthy bone marrow donors. At the time of sampling, all cohort members were nominally healthy, though unrecorded immune exposures were likely present. The donor tested CMV seronegative, placing the donor among the 350 or so seronegative members of the cohort. Each donor provided a peripheral blood sample, and peripheral blood mononuclear cells were used for TCR beta sequencing. Genomic DNA was extracted from the blood cell samples with the Qiagen DNeasy Blood Extraction Kit. The sample taken for sequencing was PBMCs. The chain was built from TRBV6-5 and TRBJ1-6, with no reliable assignment of the D segment. This sequence was found in a woman under 30 in good health and CMV-seronegative. The DNA reads as follows: TGTGCCAGCAGTTACCCGAGGAGGGCCGATTCACCCCTCCACTTT. This encodes CASSYPRRADSPLHF.